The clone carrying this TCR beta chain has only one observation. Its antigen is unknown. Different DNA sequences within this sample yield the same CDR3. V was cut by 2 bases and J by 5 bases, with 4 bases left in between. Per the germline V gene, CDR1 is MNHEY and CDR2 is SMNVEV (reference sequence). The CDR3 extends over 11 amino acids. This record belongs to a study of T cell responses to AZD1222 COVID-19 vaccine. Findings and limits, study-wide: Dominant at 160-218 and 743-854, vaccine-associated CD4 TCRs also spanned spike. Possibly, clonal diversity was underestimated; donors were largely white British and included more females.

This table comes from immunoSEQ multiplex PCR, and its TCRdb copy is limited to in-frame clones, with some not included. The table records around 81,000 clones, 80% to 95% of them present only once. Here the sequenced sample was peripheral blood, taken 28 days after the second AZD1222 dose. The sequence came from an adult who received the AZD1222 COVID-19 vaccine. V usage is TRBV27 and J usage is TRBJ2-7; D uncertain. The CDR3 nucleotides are TGTGCCAGCAGTTTAGGCCACGAGCAGTACTTC. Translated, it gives CASSLGHEQYF.